This T cell receptor (beta chain) was sequenced for a study of T cell responses to AZD1222 COVID-19 vaccine. The assay was immunoSEQ multiplex PCR, and TCRdb's table has in-frame clones only and misses some. The data show 80,000 to 95,000 clones, with over 85% seen just once and approximately 2.8% held by the top ten. Points on this clone: Its antigen is not identified.

Between the trimmed V and J ends, which lost 3 bases and 5 bases, there was a span of 19 bases. The CDR3 extends over 16 amino acids. Germline CDR1 and CDR2: LNHDA and SQIVND (reference sequence). Study-wide results and caveats: Only a handful of AZD1222 recipients, several in all, had baseline seropositivity.

The material sequenced was peripheral blood, taken on day 0 of MenACWY control vaccination. The receptor comes from an adult in good health. This chain uses TRBV19 with TRBJ1-1; D remains ambiguous. CDR3 amino acids: CASSMWARAAGTEAFF. DNA for the CDR3: TGTGCCAGTAGTATGTGGGCACGTGCCGCGGGAACTGAAGCTTTCTTT.